This T cell receptor (beta chain) was captured in a study of blood T cell repertoires in COVID-19. Measured with immunoSEQ multiplex PCR; TCRdb has only the in-frame clones, and not every one. The sample shows approximately 120,000 clones, 88% of them seen only once. Germline values: CDR1 MNHEY, CDR2 SVGAGI. V was trimmed by 8 bases and J by 3 bases, leaving 16 bases between them. The CDR3 totals 14 residues. Sequenced input: peripheral blood. This clonotype was sampled from a man over 45 with acute or convalescent COVID-19. The gene calls are TRBV6-5 and TRBJ1-1; no clear D gene. The CDR3 region is CASVYLGRDTEAFF. The CDR3 nucleotides are TGTGCCAGCGTTTATTTGGGCAGAGACACTGAAGCTTTCTTT.